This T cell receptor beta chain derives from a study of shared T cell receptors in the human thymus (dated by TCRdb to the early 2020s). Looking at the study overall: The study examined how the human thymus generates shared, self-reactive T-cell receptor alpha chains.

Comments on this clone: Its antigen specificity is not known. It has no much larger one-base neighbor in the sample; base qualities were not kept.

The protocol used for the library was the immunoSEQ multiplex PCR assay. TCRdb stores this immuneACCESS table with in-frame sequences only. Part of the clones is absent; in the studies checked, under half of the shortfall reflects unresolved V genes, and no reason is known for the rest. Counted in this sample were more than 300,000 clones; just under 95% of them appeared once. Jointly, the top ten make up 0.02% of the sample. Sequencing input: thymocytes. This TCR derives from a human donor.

The CDR3 here reads CASSPWTARDTQYF. Here is the DNA: TGTGCCAGCTCACCATGGACAGCCCGAGATACGCAGTATTTT. The chain uses TRBV18 and TRBJ2-3; the D region possibly corresponds to TRBD1 (6 bases align). V loses 2 bases, J loses 5 bases, and the germline ends lie 11 bases apart. CDR1 and CDR2 (KGHSH, LQKENI) derive from the germline V gene. Its CDR3 holds 14 amino acids, cysteine through phenylalanine. Only the CDR3 part of the read is kept: 42 bases, read in frame from the first base.